These 27 T cell receptor beta chains originate from one sample sequenced in a study of T cell changes during pregnancy in multiple sclerosis. Some clones are missing from TCRdb's copy, which holds only in-frame ones; the method was immunoSEQ multiplex PCR. The sample includes more than 35,000 clones, around 90% of them seen just once. The sample consisted of CD4+ T cells from peripheral blood mononuclear cells, taken before pregnancy. These receptors all come from a female donor with multiple sclerosis, enrolled in a pregnancy study.

This rearrangement joins TRBV9 to TRBJ2-1; possibly TRBD2 for D (5 bases). Trimming stripped 1 base from V and 2 bases from J, with 10 bases between. CDR1 and CDR2 from the germline V gene are SGDLS and YYNGEE. This CDR3 region has 15 residues. CDR3 in DNA: TGTGCCAGCAGCGTATTAAGCGGCACCTACAATGAGCAGTTCTTC. This codes for CASSVLSGTYNEQFF. The full variable domain, completed using reference TRBV9 and TRBJ2-1, is DSGVTQTPKHLITATGQRVTLRCSPRSGDLSVYWYQQSLDQGLQFLIQYYNGEERAKGNILERFSAQQFPDLHSELNLSSLELGDSALYFCASSVLSGTYNEQFFGPGTRLTVL.

In this sample, this clone turned up once. The genes are TRBV10-2 and TRBJ1-5; D unclear. The CDR3 has 14 amino acids. V dropped 6 bases and J dropped 4 bases, with 13 bases sitting between them. Germline V gene lookup returns CDR1 WSHSY and CDR2 SAAADI. The DNA for the CDR3 is TGCGCCAGCAGGAAAGCATCTTTTAATCAGCCCCAGCATTTT. Translating it yields CASRKASFNQPQHF.

In this sample, this clone turned up once. This chain joins TRBV7-2 and TRBJ2-3; 8 positions agree with TRBD2. The CDR3 length is 15 residues. Trimming took 3 bases from V and 6 from J; bases not matched to a gene: 8. Germline CDR1 SGHTA, CDR2 FQGNSA. CDR3 coding DNA: TGTGCCAGCAGCTTCGAGCGGGGGCTCGGGGATACGCAGTATTTT. Its protein is CASSFERGLGDTQYF.

This clone was detected once. The V and J genes are TRBV19 and TRBJ2-1, with TRBD2 matching 15 bases. V was pared by 2 bases and J by 0 bases, with 8 bases of the junction left unmatched. The CDR3 loop spans 20 amino acids. CDR1 and CDR2 (germline): LNHDA, SQIVND (reference sequence). The CDR3 here is CASSIPPGLAGGHSYNEQFF. Written as DNA, the CDR3 is TGTGCCAGTAGTATACCACCGGGACTAGCGGGGGGCCACTCCTACAATGAGCAGTTCTTC.

The chain combines TRBV7-2 with TRBJ1-3, with D hard to call. The ends were cut back, 1 base at V and 8 bases at J, with 15 bases in the middle. The CDR3 sequence is 15 residues long. Germline V gene sequence: CDR1 SGHTA, CDR2 FQGNSA. CDR3: CASSLEASAVYTIYF. The CDR3 coding sequence is TGTGCCAGCAGCTTAGAGGCCAGCGCAGTATACACCATATATTTT.

This clone was counted once. V gene TRBV6-6 combines with J gene TRBJ1-2; 8 bases match TRBD1. The germline gives CDR1 MNHNY, CDR2 SVGAGI (reference sequence). The ends lost 4 bases at V and 7 bases at J; junction bases unmatched: 5. This CDR3 contains 13 residues. CDR3 region: CASSSTGGVGYTF. The CDR3 DNA follows: TGTGCCAGCAGTTCCACAGGGGGTGTTGGCTACACCTTC.

The chain recombines TRBV5-6 with TRBJ2-3; 9 bases agree with TRBD1. The CDR3 sequence is 15 residues long. Trimming removed 5 bases from V and 4 bases from J; junction bases left unmatched: 8. Germline CDR1 reads SGHDT; CDR2 reads YYEEEE. The CDR3 DNA reads as TGTGCCAGCAGTGTTGGGACAGGGTGGGCAGATACGCAGTATTTT. Translating it yields CASSVGTGWADTQYF.

The chain joins TRBV6-5 to TRBJ2-1, with 14 bases identical to TRBD2. The CDR3 is made up of 15 amino acids. Per the germline V gene, CDR1 is MNHEY and CDR2 is SVGAGI. V gave up 2 bases and J gave up 8 bases; unmatched junction bases: 2. CDR3 amino acids: CASSYGTSGGYEQFF. In DNA, the CDR3 is TGTGCCAGCAGTTACGGGACTAGCGGGGGCTATGAGCAGTTCTTC.

The chain carries TRBV30 and TRBJ1-1; possibly TRBD1 for D (5 bases). The CDR3 consists of 14 residues. The germline V gene has CDR1 GTSNPN and CDR2 SVGIG (reference sequence). Trimming took off 4 bases at V and 1 base at J, with 13 bases between the two ends. The CDR3 region is CAWKIFRENTEAFF. The DNA for the CDR3 is TGTGCCTGGAAAATCTTCAGGGAGAACACTGAAGCTTTCTTT.

In this sample, this clone turned up once. This rearrangement joins TRBV4-3 to TRBJ2-1; D may be TRBD2 (6 bases). The CDR3 extends over 16 amino acids. Trimming shortened V by 1 base and J by 3 bases, and 13 bases separated the two germline ends. From germline, CDR1 is LGHNA and CDR2 YSLEER. CDR3 sequence reads: CASSQARGWNYNEQFF. CDR3 coding DNA: TGCGCCAGCAGCCAAGCCCGGGGGTGGAACTACAATGAGCAGTTCTTC.

This chain connects TRBV5-1 to TRBJ1-1, with 7 nucleotides matching TRBD1. Losses at the gene ends were 4 bases for V and 4 bases for J; bases not matched to a gene: 10. CDR3 length equals 15 residues. The germline gives CDR1 SGHRS, CDR2 YFSETQ. CDR3 sequence reads: CASSPWAGGPTEAFF. The DNA of the CDR3 is TGCGCCAGCAGCCCGTGGGCAGGGGGTCCCACTGAAGCTTTCTTT.

The DNA for the CDR3 is TGTGCTAGTGGTTGGACCGGGACAGGGCGCGGCTACACCTTC. The encoded protein is CASGWTGTGRGYTF. V usage is TRBV12-5 and J usage is TRBJ1-2, with 9 bases fitting TRBD1. CDR3 size: 14 residues. In germline, CDR1 is LGHNT, CDR2 FRNRAP. The V gene end was trimmed by 4 bases and the J gene end by 8 bases; junction bases not matched to a gene: 8.

This chain uses TRBV7-6 with TRBJ2-1; 8 nucleotides agree with TRBD2. CDR1 is SGHVS and CDR2 is FNYEAQ in the germline V gene. The CDR3 is 16 residues long. The V segment lost 0 bases and the J segment 8 bases; nucleotides outside the gene matches: 9. In nucleotides, the CDR3 is TGTGCCAGCAGCTTAGCGCTCGCGGGGGGCCAACATGAGCAGTTCTTC. Translation gives CASSLALAGGQHEQFF.

The rearrangement uses TRBV28 and TRBJ2-7; a possible D gene is TRBD1 (6 bases). Germline CDR1 MDHEN, CDR2 SYDVKM. The CDR3 has 15 residues. V was shortened by 5 bases and J by 0 bases, with 14 bases between the two germline ends. The CDR3 is CASSPPGTSSYEQYF. In nucleotides, the CDR3 is TGTGCCAGCAGTCCCCCCGGGACAAGCTCCTACGAGCAGTACTTC.

The chain uses TRBV5-8 and TRBJ1-1, with a tentative D call TRBD1 (6 bases). Germline CDR1 SGHTS, CDR2 YDEGEE. The CDR3 is 16 amino acids. V was clipped by 2 bases and J by 3 bases, with 17 bases between them. The CDR3 here is CASSLWGRRGDTEAFF. As DNA, the CDR3 is TGTGCCAGCAGCTTATGGGGGCGTAGAGGGGACACTGAAGCTTTCTTT.

The count of this clone is one. The chain is built from TRBV18 and TRBJ1-1; 9 bases agree with TRBD1. Germline V gene data show CDR1 as KGHSH and CDR2 as LQKENI. V lost 3 bases, J lost 0 bases, and 11 bases stayed unmatched. This CDR3 is built from 18 residues. The CDR3 sequence is CASSPPRGTGFMNTEAFF. CDR3 nucleotide sequence: TGTGCCAGCTCACCCCCCCGGGGGACAGGGTTTATGAACACTGAAGCTTTCTTT.

The rearrangement uses TRBV7-3 and TRBJ2-7; 8 nucleotides align to TRBD1. Per germline, CDR1 SGHTA and CDR2 FQGTGA. The junction had 5 bases not matched to a gene; V was cut back by 0 bases and J by 4 bases. The CDR3 loop spans 15 amino acids. CDR3 DNA sequence: TGTGCCAGCAGCTTAACCGCAGGGGGCTCTTACGAGCAGTACTTC. This encodes CASSLTAGGSYEQYF.

Only one count was recorded for this clone. DNA of the CDR3: TGTGCCAGCAGTTCGCAGGGTCAGGCCCAGTACTTC. Protein: CASSSQGQAQYF. The chain is built from TRBV6-6 and TRBJ2-5; a possible D gene is TRBD1 (5 bases). Trimming removed 4 bases from V and 9 bases from J, with 12 bases in between. This CDR3 is 12 amino acids long. Germline CDR1 and CDR2: MNHNY and SVGAGI (reference sequence).

This CDR3 is CASSGGTAATNEKLFF. CDR3 in DNA: TGTGCCAGCAGCGGCGGGACCGCTGCAACTAATGAAAAACTGTTTTTT. The rearrangement joins TRBV9 to TRBJ1-4; D is possibly TRBD1 (5 bases). V was cut by 3 bases and J by 0 bases, with 12 bases left in between. The germline V gene encodes CDR1 SGDLS and CDR2 YYNGEE. The CDR3 runs 16 residues.

The genes are TRBV5-6 and TRBJ1-5; possibly TRBD1 for D (5 bases). Trimming removed 2 bases at V and 7 bases at J, with 13 bases between. Germline V CDR1 and CDR2: SGHDT, YYEEEE. The CDR3 extends over 14 amino acids. The DNA of the CDR3 is TGTGCCAGCAGCTTTGGACAAATGGGGCAGCCCCAGCATTTT. This codes for CASSFGQMGQPQHF. Supplemented by reference TRBV5-6 and TRBJ1-5, the full variable domain reads DAGVTQSPTHLIKTRGQQVTLRCSPKSGHDTVSWYQQALGQGPQFIFQYYEEEERQRGNFPDRFSGHQFPNYSSELNVNALLLGDSALYLCASSFGQMGQPQHFGDGTRLSIL.

This rearrangement joins TRBV2 to TRBJ1-6; possible D gene TRBD1, 5 bases. CDR1 SNHLY and CDR2 FYNNEI come from the germline V gene. Deletions cut 4 bases from V and 12 bases from J, with 13 bases between. There are 13 residues in the CDR3. The CDR3 bases are TGTGCCAGCAGTGGACAGTCCGGTCAACCCCTCCACTTT. Translation: CASSGQSGQPLHF. Together with reference TRBV2 and TRBJ1-6, the CDR3 gives the full variable domain: EPEVTQTPSHQVTQMGQEVILRCVPISNHLYFYWYRQILGQKVEFLVSFYNNEISEKSEIFDDQFSVERPDGSNFTLKIRSTKLEDSAMYFCASSGQSGQPLHFGNGTRLTVT.

The V call is TRBV29-1, the J call TRBJ2-1; D perhaps matches TRBD1 (5 bases). Germline values: CDR1 SQVTM, CDR2 ANQGSEA. V was pared by 2 bases and J by 4 bases, with 6 bases between. This CDR3 spans 12 amino acids. For the CDR3, the DNA is TGCAGCGTTGAAAGGGGTTACAATGAGCAGTTCTTC. Translation: CSVERGYNEQFF.

There are a few counts of this clone. The V call is TRBV5-6, the J call TRBJ2-7, with D uncertain. Germline loops: CDR1 SGHDT, CDR2 YYEEEE. The length of the CDR3 is 14 residues. V lost 0 bases and J 0 bases, leaving 7 bases between the germline ends. CDR3 residues: CASSLAKSSYEQYF. DNA for the CDR3: TGTGCCAGCAGCTTGGCCAAATCCTCCTACGAGCAGTACTTC. Full variable domain (rest looked up from reference TRBV5-6 and TRBJ2-7): DAGVTQSPTHLIKTRGQQVTLRCSPKSGHDTVSWYQQALGQGPQFIFQYYEEEERQRGNFPDRFSGHQFPNYSSELNVNALLLGDSALYLCASSLAKSSYEQYFGPGTRLTVT.

The chain combines TRBV18 with TRBJ2-1, with 12 nucleotides matching TRBD2. Germline lookup yields CDR1 KGHSH and CDR2 LQKENI. CDR3 length: 15 amino acids. Germline trimming cut 2 bases from V and 9 bases from J; bases unmatched to any gene: 5. CDR3 loop: CASSPSTSGGLEQFF. CDR3 DNA sequence: TGTGCCAGCTCACCATCGACTAGCGGGGGCCTTGAGCAGTTCTTC.

The rearrangement joins TRBV6-6 to TRBJ1-1; D gene unclear. V lost 6 bases, J lost 0 bases, and 14 bases lay in between. Germline V gene data show CDR1 as MNHNY and CDR2 as SVGAGI (reference sequence). The CDR3 is made up of 15 amino acids. The CDR3, as DNA: TGTGCCAGCAGGTCCACACAGAGCATGAACACTGAAGCTTTCTTT. Translated: CASRSTQSMNTEAFF.

The CDR3 nucleotides read TGTGCCAGCAGCAACCAACAGGGGTCTAATGAAAAACTGTTTTTT. This translates into CASSNQQGSNEKLFF. The V gene is TRBV5-4, the J gene TRBJ1-4; 7 bases fit TRBD1. Germline V CDR1 and CDR2: SGHNT, YYREEE (reference sequence). This CDR3 is 15 amino acids long. The V and J ends lost 4 bases and 3 bases, in that order; junction bases with no gene match: 6.

The gene calls are TRBV7-9 and TRBJ1-1, with D unresolved. CDR3 size: 14 residues. The germline V gene encodes CDR1 SEHNR and CDR2 FQNEAQ (reference sequence). Between the trimmed V and J ends, which lost 5 bases and 2 bases, there was a span of 12 bases. The CDR3 DNA reads as TGTGCCAGCAGCCAACAGAACCCCAACACTGAAGCTTTCTTT. Encoded protein: CASSQQNPNTEAFF.